Listed here is a single T cell receptor beta chain. The target antigen is unknown. The germline V and J ends were trimmed by 4 bases and 5 bases, with 21 bases remaining between them. The CDR3 is 17 residues long. Germline-derived CDR1 and CDR2 are MNHEY and SMNVEV (reference sequence). Only in-frame clones appear in the TCRdb table, and some are missing; sequencing was by immunoSEQ multiplex PCR. The repertoire includes over 100,000 clones, approximately 85% of them detected once, and about 13% sits in the top ten. This entry comes from a study of T cell responses to AZD1222 COVID-19 vaccine. Study observations and caveats: Clonal diversity was possibly underestimated, and white British individuals and females predominated among donors. Per reports, nearly half of all spike-specific TCRs target regions that are unmutated in variants. Spike regions recognized by vaccine-associated CD4 TCRs spanned the protein, led by 160-218 and 743-854.

The source is an adult in good health. The V gene is TRBV27, the J gene TRBJ2-1; the D gene is possibly TRBD1 (6 bases). Sequencing used peripheral blood, obtained on day 0 of MenACWY control vaccination. CDR3 coding DNA: TGTGCCAGCAGTTCCCGAACCCCGGGACAAGATAACAATGAGCAGTTCTTC. Residues: CASSSRTPGQDNNEQFF.